This TCR beta chain was profiled in a study of T-cell memory formation after mild COVID-19. Study context: There were largely donor-specific TCR clusters. Study-level results: Some clones that responded were present in memory (sampled pre-infection), which suggests cross-reactive memory joined. Clones contracting over day 15 to 85 were CD4/CD8 balanced, with later expanders leaning CD4+. CD8+ contracting clones occupied EMRA, while CD4+ ones occupied mainly CM and EM.

Germline V gene sequence: CDR1 SGHTA, CDR2 FQGTGA. With 5 bases removed from V and 5 bases from J, the gap between germline ends came to 12 bases. CDR3 length equals 14 residues. TCRdb used MiXCR to reprocess the 5' RACE reads, holding one entry per CDR3 protein. The top ten clones hold about a fifth of a sample with roughly 340,000 distinct CDR3 sequences, approximately 15% of them seen once. To note about this clonotype: Its antigen remains unidentified.

This receptor was identified in a man between 18 and 35 years old who had mild COVID-19 (a few samples of this study predate the infection). Cell type and time point are not known. Material: PBMCs or a T cell subset sorted from them (not recorded which). The chain uses TRBV7-3 and TRBJ2-2, with D maybe TRBD1 (5 bases). The CDR3 DNA reads as TGTGCCAGCAGCCGCGCTAGGGGTACCGGGGAGCTGTTTTTT. Translating it yields CASSRARGTGELFF.